This T cell receptor beta chain is drawn from a study of blood T cell repertoires in COVID-19 (dated by TCRdb to about 2020). Background on the whole study: Collaborator samples came from the United States, Italy and Spain and covered acute and convalescent phases of COVID-19. Where available, HLA class I and class II types were taken from metadata supplied by the sample provider and were not determined by assay-based typing. Nearly every sample came with metadata listing a de-identified subject ID, COVID-19 status, age in years and sex. A freely available public database, intended as a resource for researchers studying the immune response to SARS-CoV-2, is where the repertoires were released. The dataset comprised deeply sampled blood TCRbeta repertoires from subjects exposed to, actively infected with, or recovered from COVID-19. The material from the prospective study consisted of cDNA or gDNA derived from T cells, B-cell-depleted T cells, or PBMCs. The samples were drawn from two sources: the first 160 participants of the ongoing ImmuneRACE study, and fewer than 1,500 subjects contributed by 6 global collaborators. The full study reports these points: The quantity of clinical and demographic metadata differed by source and by participant and was supplied without curation.

In the prospective study, participants were roughly 18 to 95 years old, resided in approximately 25 geographic areas of the United States, and were enrolled through a virtual design. To assign participants to cohorts, the prospective study relied on clinical history that participants themselves reported in a screening survey and a study questionnaire. In the prospective study, whole blood, serum and a nasopharyngeal or oropharyngeal swab were collected from each participant by mobile phlebotomists. Participants in the prospective study had the option to provide additional blood draws and questionnaires over an approximately two-month period. Before DNA extraction, blood samples from the prospective study were shipped at room temperature or frozen. Trimming costs V 3 bases and J 5 bases, and their ends lie 19 bases apart. From its cysteine to its phenylalanine, the CDR3 spans 16 amino acids. CDR3 DNA is the only sequence kept; it has 48 bases, read in frame from the first base. CDR1 MDHEN and CDR2 SYDVKM are derived from the germline V gene.

Comment on this clone: Its antigen is currently not known. Base-call qualities are not available, and no considerably larger clone is one nucleotide away.

TCRbeta CDR3 regions were amplified from genomic DNA using the immunoSEQ Assay, a bias-controlled multiplex PCR. In the paper's pipeline: The number of nucleated cells in each sample was estimated from the amplification of reference gene primers within the assay. To quantify the absolute abundance of each unique TCRbeta CDR3 rearrangement, sequence reads were collapsed and filtered. For each sample, productive Simpson clonality was calculated as the square root of Simpson's diversity index over productive rearrangements. TCRdb provides this immuneACCESS table in a form limited to in-frame rearrangements. Some clones are lacking; in checked studies, under half of them reflect an unresolved V gene, and why the rest are absent is not known. From that table come the V and J calls and clone size; the DNA was used to work out D and trimming. The sample data list some 200,000 clones, and 80% to 90% of these were observed just once. Of the sample, approximately 3.5% falls within the top ten clones.

This receptor chain uses TRBV28 and TRBJ1-2; no D gene is confidently identified. The TCR originated in a woman in her late teens or twenties in a cohort exposed to, infected with or recovered from COVID-19 (not recorded which). Sequences were obtained from PBMCs or T cells enriched from blood (not recorded which). CDR3 region: CASSFAVGGATYGYTF. The bases read TGTGCCAGCAGTTTCGCGGTTGGAGGTGCAACATATGGCTACACCTTC.